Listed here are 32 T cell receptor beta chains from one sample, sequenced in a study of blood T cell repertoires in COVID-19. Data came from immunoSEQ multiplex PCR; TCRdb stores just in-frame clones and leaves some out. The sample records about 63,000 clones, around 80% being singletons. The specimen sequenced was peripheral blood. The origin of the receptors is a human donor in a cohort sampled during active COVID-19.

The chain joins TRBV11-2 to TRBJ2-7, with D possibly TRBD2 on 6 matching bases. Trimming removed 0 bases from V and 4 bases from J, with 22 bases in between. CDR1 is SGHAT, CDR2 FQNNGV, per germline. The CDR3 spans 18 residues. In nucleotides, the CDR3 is TGTGCCAGCAGCTTAGATTGGGGAGGTCCCCACGAACTATACGAGCAGTACTTC. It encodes CASSLDWGGPHELYEQYF.

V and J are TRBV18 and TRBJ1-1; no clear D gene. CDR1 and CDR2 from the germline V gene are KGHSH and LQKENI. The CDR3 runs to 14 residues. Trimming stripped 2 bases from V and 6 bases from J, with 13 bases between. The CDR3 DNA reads TGTGCCAGCTCACCATGGCCCGCGGGTCCTGAAGCTTTCTTT. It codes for CASSPWPAGPEAFF.

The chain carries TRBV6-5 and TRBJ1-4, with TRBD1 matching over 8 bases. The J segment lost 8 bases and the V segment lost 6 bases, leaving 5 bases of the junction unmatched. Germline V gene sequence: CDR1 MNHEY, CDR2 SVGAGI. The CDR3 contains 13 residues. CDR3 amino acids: CASSQNRGEKLFF. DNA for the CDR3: TGTGCCAGCAGCCAGAACAGGGGGGAAAAACTGTTTTTT.

CDR3 DNA sequence: TGTGCCAGCAGCTCCCTGGGTAGCGGGAGTTCCTACGAGCAGTACTTC. Translation gives CASSSLGSGSSYEQYF. The chain couples TRBV7-9 to TRBJ2-7, with 9 bases matching TRBD2. The CDR3 runs 16 residues. The germline CDR1 and CDR2 sequences are SEHNR and FQNEAQ (reference sequence). J was trimmed by 1 base and V by 4 bases; bases with no gene match: 8.

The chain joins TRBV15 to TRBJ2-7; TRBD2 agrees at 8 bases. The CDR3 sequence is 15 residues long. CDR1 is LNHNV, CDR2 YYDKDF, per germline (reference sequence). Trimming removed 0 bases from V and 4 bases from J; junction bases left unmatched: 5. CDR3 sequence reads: CATSREGGRLYEQYF. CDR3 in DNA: TGTGCCACCAGCAGAGAGGGCGGGAGGTTGTACGAGCAGTACTTC. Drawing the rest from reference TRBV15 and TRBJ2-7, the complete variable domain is DAMVIQNPRYQVTQFGKPVTLSCSQTLNHNVMYWYQQKSSQAPKLLFHYYDKDFNNEADTPDNFQSRRPNTSFCFLDIRSPGLGDTAMYLCATSREGGRLYEQYFGPGTRLTVT.

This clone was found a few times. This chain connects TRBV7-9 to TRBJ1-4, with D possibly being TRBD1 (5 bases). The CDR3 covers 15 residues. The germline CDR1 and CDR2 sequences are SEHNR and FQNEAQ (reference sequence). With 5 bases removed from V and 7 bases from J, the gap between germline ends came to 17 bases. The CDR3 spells CASSPGRPGGEKLFF. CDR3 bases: TGTGCCAGCAGCCCCGGGCGGCCCGGGGGTGAAAAACTGTTTTTT.

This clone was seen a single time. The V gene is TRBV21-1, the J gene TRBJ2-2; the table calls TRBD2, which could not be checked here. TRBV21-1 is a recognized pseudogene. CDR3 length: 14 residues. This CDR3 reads CASSNELYTGELFF. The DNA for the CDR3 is TGTGCCAGCAGCAATGAACTTTACACCGGGGAGCTGTTTTTT.

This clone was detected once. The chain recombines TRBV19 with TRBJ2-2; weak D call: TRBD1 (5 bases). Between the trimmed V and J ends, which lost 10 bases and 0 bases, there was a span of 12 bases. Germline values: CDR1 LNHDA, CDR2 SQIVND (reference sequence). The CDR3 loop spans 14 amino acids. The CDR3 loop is CATTAFTNTGELFF. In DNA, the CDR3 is TGTGCCACGACAGCCTTCACGAACACCGGGGAGCTGTTTTTT.

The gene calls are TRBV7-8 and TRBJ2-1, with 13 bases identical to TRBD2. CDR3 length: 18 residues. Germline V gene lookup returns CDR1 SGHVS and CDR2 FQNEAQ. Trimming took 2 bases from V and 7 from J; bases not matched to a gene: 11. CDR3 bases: TGTGCCAGCAGCTTATTCCCCGGACTAGCGGGAGTGGGGAATGAGCAGTTCTTC. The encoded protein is CASSLFPGLAGVGNEQFF.

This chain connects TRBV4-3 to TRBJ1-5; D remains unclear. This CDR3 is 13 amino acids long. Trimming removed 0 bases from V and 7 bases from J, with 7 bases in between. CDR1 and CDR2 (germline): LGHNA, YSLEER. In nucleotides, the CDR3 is TGCGCCAGCAGCCAAGAGTTACGGCAGCCCCAGCATTTT. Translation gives CASSQELRQPQHF.

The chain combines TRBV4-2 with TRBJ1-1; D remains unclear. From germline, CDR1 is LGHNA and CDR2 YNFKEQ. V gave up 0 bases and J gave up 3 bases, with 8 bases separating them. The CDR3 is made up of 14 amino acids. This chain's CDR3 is CASSQDGGYTEAFF. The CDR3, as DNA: TGTGCCAGCAGCCAAGATGGAGGGTACACTGAAGCTTTCTTT.

CDR3 loop: CSVAMTSGRETQYF. The CDR3 DNA follows: TGCAGCGTTGCGATGACTAGCGGGAGGGAGACCCAGTACTTC. The V call is TRBV29-1, the J call TRBJ2-5; 13 nucleotides align to TRBD2. This CDR3 contains 14 residues. Germline lookup yields CDR1 SQVTM and CDR2 ANQGSEA. Unmatched junction bases numbered 4, after V lost 4 bases and J lost 5 bases. Together with reference TRBV29-1 and TRBJ2-5, the CDR3 gives the full variable domain: SAVISQKPSRDICQRGTSLTIQCQVDSQVTMMFWYRQQPGQSLTLIATANQGSEATYESGFVIDKFPISRPNLTFSTLTVSNMSPEDSSIYLCSVAMTSGRETQYFGPGTRLLVL.

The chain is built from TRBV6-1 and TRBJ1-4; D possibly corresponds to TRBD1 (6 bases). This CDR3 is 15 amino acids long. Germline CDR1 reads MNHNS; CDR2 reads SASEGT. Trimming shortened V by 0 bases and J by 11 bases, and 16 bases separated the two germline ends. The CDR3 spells CASSEAGARSAKLFF. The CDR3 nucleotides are TGTGCCAGCAGTGAAGCGGGGGCCAGATCGGCGAAACTGTTTTTT.

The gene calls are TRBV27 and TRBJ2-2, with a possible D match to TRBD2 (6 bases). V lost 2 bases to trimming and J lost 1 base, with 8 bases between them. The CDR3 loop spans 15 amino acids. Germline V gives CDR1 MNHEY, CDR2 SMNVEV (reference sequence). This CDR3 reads CASSLNGRNTGELFF. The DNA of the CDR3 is TGTGCCAGCAGTTTAAACGGGAGGAACACCGGGGAGCTGTTTTTT.

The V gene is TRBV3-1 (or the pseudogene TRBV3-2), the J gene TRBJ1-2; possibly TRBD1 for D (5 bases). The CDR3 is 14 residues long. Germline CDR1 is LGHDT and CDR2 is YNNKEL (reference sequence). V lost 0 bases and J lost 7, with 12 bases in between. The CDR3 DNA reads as TGTGCCAGCAGCCAAGATCAGGGCCCGGGTGGCTACACCTTC. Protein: CASSQDQGPGGYTF.

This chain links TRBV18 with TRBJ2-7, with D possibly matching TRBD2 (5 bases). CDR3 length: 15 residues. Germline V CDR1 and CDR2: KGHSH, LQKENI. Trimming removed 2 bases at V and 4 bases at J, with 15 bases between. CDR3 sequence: CASSPRAARNYEQYF. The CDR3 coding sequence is TGTGCCAGCTCACCAAGAGCGGCGAGGAATTACGAGCAGTACTTC.

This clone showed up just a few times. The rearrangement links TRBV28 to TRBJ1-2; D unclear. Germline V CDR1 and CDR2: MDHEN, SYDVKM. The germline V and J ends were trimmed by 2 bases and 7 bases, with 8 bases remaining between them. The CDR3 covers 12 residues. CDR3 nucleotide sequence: TGTGCCAGCAGTTTAGGGCCGCCTGGCTACACCTTC. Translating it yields CASSLGPPGYTF.

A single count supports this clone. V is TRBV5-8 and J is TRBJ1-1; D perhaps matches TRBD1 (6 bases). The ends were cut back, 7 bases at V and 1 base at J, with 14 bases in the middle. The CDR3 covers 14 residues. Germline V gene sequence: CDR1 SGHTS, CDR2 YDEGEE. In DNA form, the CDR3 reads TGTGCCAGCGCATTATCCAGGGGGAACACTGAAGCTTTCTTT. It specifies CASALSRGNTEAFF.

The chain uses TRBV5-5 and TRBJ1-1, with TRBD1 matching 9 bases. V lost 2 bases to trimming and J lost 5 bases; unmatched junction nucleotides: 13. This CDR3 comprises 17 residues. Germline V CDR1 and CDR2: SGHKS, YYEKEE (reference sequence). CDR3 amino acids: CASSLRGDRAFATEAFF. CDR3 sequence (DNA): TGTGCCAGCAGCTTAAGGGGGGACAGGGCCTTCGCAACTGAAGCTTTCTTT.

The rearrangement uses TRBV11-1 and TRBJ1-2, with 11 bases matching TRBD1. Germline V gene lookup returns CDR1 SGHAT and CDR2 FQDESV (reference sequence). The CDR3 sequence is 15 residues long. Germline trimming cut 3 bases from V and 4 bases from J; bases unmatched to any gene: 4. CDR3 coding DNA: TGTGCCAGCAGCTTTGGACAGGGGGCTGCCTATGGCTACACCTTC. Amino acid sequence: CASSFGQGAAYGYTF.

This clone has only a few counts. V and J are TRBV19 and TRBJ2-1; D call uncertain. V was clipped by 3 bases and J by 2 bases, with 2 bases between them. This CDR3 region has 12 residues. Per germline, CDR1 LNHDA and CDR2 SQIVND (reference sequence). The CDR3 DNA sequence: TGTGCCAGTAGTATTACCTACAATGAGCAGTTCTTC. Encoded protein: CASSITYNEQFF.

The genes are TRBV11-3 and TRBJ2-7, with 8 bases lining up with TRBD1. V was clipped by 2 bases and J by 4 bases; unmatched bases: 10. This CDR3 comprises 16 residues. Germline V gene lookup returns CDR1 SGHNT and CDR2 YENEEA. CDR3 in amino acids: CASSLTVRTGLYEQYF. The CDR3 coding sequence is TGTGCCAGCAGCTTAACCGTCCGGACAGGGTTGTACGAGCAGTACTTC.

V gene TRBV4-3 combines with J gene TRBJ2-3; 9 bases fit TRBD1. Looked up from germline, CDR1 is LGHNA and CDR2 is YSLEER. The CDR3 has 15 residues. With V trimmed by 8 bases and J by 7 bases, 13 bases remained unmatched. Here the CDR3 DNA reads TGCGCCAGCGGTCCCGGGACAGGGACGTCCTATACGCAGTATTTT. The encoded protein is CASGPGTGTSYTQYF.

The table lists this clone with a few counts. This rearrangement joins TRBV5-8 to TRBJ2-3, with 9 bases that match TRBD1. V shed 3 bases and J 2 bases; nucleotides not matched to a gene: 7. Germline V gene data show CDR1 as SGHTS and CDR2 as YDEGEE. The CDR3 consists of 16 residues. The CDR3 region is CASSSHRGPFTDTQYF. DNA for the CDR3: TGTGCCAGCAGCTCCCACAGGGGGCCCTTCACAGATACGCAGTATTTT.

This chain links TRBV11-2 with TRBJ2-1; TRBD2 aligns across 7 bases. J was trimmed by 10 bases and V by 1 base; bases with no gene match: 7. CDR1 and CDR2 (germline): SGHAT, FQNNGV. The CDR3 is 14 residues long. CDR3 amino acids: CASSLALREKEQFF. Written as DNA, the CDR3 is TGTGCCAGCAGCTTAGCCTTGCGGGAGAAGGAGCAGTTCTTC.

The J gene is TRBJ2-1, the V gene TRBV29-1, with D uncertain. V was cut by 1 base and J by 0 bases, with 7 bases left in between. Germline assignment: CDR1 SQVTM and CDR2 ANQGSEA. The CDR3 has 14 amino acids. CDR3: CSVEGGDSYNEQFF. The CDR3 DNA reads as TGCAGCGTTGAAGGCGGAGACTCCTACAATGAGCAGTTCTTC.

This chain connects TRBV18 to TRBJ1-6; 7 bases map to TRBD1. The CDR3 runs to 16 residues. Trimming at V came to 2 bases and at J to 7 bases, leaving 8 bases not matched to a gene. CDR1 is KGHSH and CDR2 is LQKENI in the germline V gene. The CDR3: CASSPVQGDHNSPLHF. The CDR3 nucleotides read TGTGCCAGCTCACCAGTTCAGGGGGACCACAATTCACCCCTCCACTTT.

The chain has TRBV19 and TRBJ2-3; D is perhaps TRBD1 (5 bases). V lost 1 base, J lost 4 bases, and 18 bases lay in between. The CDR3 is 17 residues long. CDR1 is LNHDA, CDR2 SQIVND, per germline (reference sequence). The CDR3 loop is CASSIGSLRQGPDTQYF. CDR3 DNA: TGTGCCAGTAGTATAGGGTCTTTGAGGCAGGGTCCAGATACGCAGTATTTT.

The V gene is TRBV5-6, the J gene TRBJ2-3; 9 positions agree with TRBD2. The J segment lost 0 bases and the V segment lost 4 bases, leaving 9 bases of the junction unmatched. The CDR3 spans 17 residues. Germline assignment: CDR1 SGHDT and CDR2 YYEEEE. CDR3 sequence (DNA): TGTGCCAGCAGCCTGGGGCCTAGCGGGACTAGCACAGATACGCAGTATTTT. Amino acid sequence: CASSLGPSGTSTDTQYF.

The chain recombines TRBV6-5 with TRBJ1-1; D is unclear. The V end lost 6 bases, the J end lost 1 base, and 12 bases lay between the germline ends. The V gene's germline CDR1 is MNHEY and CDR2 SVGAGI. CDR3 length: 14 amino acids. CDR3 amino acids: CASSLEAENTEAFF. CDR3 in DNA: TGTGCCAGCAGCCTGGAGGCGGAGAACACTGAAGCTTTCTTT.

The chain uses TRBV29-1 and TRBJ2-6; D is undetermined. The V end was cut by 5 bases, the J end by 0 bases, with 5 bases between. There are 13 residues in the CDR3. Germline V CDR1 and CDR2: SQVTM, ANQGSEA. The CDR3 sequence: CSVSPSGANVLTF. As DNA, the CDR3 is TGCAGCGTTAGCCCCTCTGGGGCCAACGTCCTGACTTTC. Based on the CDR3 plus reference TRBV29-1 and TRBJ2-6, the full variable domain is SAVISQKPSRDICQRGTSLTIQCQVDSQVTMMFWYRQQPGQSLTLIATANQGSEATYESGFVIDKFPISRPNLTFSTLTVSNMSPEDSSIYLCSVSPSGANVLTFGAGSRLTVL.

The CDR3 region is CASSLASAGTLSTNEKLFF. CDR3 sequence (DNA): TGTGCCAGCAGCTTGGCTTCAGCGGGGACCCTTTCAACTAATGAAAAACTGTTTTTT. This sequence joins TRBV5-6 and TRBJ1-4; maybe TRBD1 (5 bases). CDR3 length: 19 residues. Germline CDR1 and CDR2: SGHDT and YYEEEE. Trimming removed 0 bases at V and 0 bases at J, with 18 bases between.